The 21 T cell receptor beta chains listed next were all sequenced from one sample in a study of Ad26.COV2.S vaccination and SARS-CoV-2 variants. Produced via immunoSEQ multiplex PCR; TCRdb's table is partial and in-frame only. The sample yields 380,000 or so clones, around 88% seen once. Treatment: roughly 19 received Ad26.COV2.S at low or high dose, single or two shots; 5 received placebo; per-sample allocation not given. Samples were taken on day 63 after the first vaccine or placebo injection. The material was peripheral blood, obtained in a trial of Ad26.COV2.S vaccine versus placebo. These receptors all come from a person aged 18-60 years who received the Ad26.COV2.S COVID-19 vaccine or a placebo.

The V call is TRBV18, the J call TRBJ1-3; no reliable D call. Germline CDR1 reads KGHSH; CDR2 reads LQKENI. Trimming removed 5 bases at V and 0 bases at J, with 11 bases between. CDR3 size: 15 residues. CDR3 DNA sequence: TGTGCCAGCTCAATCTCAGCTATCTCTGGAAACACCATATATTTT. Its translation is CASSISAISGNTIYF.

This clone has a handful of counts. The genes are TRBV10-3 and TRBJ1-1, with 9 bases aligning to TRBD1. Germline assignment: CDR1 ENHRY and CDR2 SYGVKD. Germline trimming cut 5 bases from V and 4 bases from J; bases unmatched to any gene: 8. There are 15 residues in the CDR3. The CDR3 reads CAISRDRAGGTEAFF. The DNA for the CDR3 is TGTGCCATCAGTCGGGACAGGGCCGGGGGCACTGAAGCTTTCTTT.

The chain links TRBV6-1 to TRBJ1-1; a weak D match, TRBD1 (6 bases). This CDR3 comprises 16 residues. V dropped 2 bases and J dropped 7 bases, with 20 bases sitting between them. CDR1 is MNHNS, CDR2 SASEGT, per germline. CDR3 sequence reads: CASSEIGYHRTDEAFF. CDR3 sequence (DNA): TGTGCCAGCAGTGAAATCGGATATCATCGGACAGATGAAGCTTTCTTT.

The chain combines TRBV5-5 with TRBJ2-7, with TRBD1 matching 9 bases. The CDR3 spans 14 residues. Germline CDR1 is SGHKS and CDR2 is YYEKEE (reference sequence). The junction had 7 bases not matched to a gene; V was cut back by 2 bases and J by 7 bases. The CDR3 DNA is TGTGCCAGCAGCTTCGGGACAGGGATACAGGAGCAGTACTTC. Translation: CASSFGTGIQEQYF.

The chain is built from TRBV3-1 (or the pseudogene TRBV3-2) and TRBJ2-3; D not resolved. The V end lost 5 bases, the J end lost 0 bases, and 15 bases lay between the germline ends. CDR3 length: 16 amino acids. Germline CDR1 reads LGHDT; CDR2 reads YNNKEL (reference sequence). Here the CDR3 DNA reads TGTGCCAGCAGCTCAGCGACCCATTCTAGCACAGATACGCAGTATTTT. Translated: CASSSATHSSTDTQYF.

This clone has ten or more counts. This chain links TRBV18 with TRBJ1-1; D gene ambiguous. The CDR3 totals 14 residues. V was cut by 3 bases and J by 5 bases, with 13 bases left in between. The V gene's germline CDR1 is KGHSH and CDR2 LQKENI. The CDR3 loop reads CASSPSGYGTEAFF. In nucleotides, the CDR3 is TGTGCCAGCTCACCCTCCGGATATGGGACTGAAGCTTTCTTT.

The chain joins TRBV27 to TRBJ2-1; 8 bases map to TRBD1. The CDR3 loop spans 14 amino acids. After removal of 8 bases from V and 2 bases from J, the junction contained 5 bases not matched to a gene. From germline, CDR1 is MNHEY and CDR2 SMNVEV (reference sequence). Written as DNA, the CDR3 is TGTGCCAGCGCAGAGGACAGGGCCTACAATGAGCAGTTCTTC. It encodes CASAEDRAYNEQFF.

This rearrangement joins TRBV9 to TRBJ2-2; D unresolved. In germline, CDR1 is SGDLS, CDR2 YYNGEE. This CDR3 has 16 amino acids. V was cut by 0 bases and J by 3 bases, with 12 bases left in between. CDR3 DNA: TGTGCCAGCAGCGTAGGGAAGGTTGGATACACCGGGGAGCTGTTTTTT. Translated, it gives CASSVGKVGYTGELFF.

The chain joins TRBV18 to TRBJ2-6; D not resolved. Trimming pared 3 bases from V and 0 bases from J, leaving 9 bases between. This CDR3 has 16 residues. The germline V gene encodes CDR1 KGHSH and CDR2 LQKENI. Written as DNA, the CDR3 is TGTGCCAGCTCACCCCTCTGGGACTCTGGGGCCAACGTCCTGACTTTC. As protein: CASSPLWDSGANVLTF.

This clone was seen only once. The chain joins TRBV5-1 to TRBJ1-1; 11 nucleotides agree with TRBD1. CDR1 is SGHRS, CDR2 YFSETQ, per germline. Trimming cost V 4 bases and J 4 bases; bases outside gene matches: 6. The CDR3 extends over 15 amino acids. The CDR3, as DNA: TGCGCCAGCAGCCCGGGACAGGGGGGTAGCACTGAAGCTTTCTTT. Translating it yields CASSPGQGGSTEAFF. The full variable domain, in which reference TRBV5-1 and TRBJ1-1 provide the parts outside the CDR3, is KAGVTQTPRYLIKTRGQQVTLSCSPISGHRSVSWYQQTPGQGLQFLFEYFSETQRNKGNFPGRFSGRQFSNSRSEMNVSTLELGDSALYLCASSPGQGGSTEAFFGQGTRLTVV.

The V and J genes are TRBV12-3 or TRBV12-4 and TRBJ1-1; D is ambiguous. CDR3 length: 13 residues. V lost 1 base and J 4 bases, leaving 7 bases between the germline ends. CDR3 sequence reads: CASSLGSSTEAFF. CDR3 DNA: TGTGCCAGCAGTTTAGGGTCGAGCACTGAAGCTTTCTTT.

This clone was picked up many times. This sequence joins TRBV6-2 or TRBV6-3 and TRBJ2-7, with 12 bases matching TRBD2. The germline CDR1 and CDR2 sequences are MNHEY and SVGEGT. J lost 3 bases, V lost 5 bases, and 11 bases had no gene match. The CDR3 has 17 amino acids. CDR3 region: CASSPTSLAGGRYEQYF. The CDR3, as DNA: TGTGCCAGCAGTCCGACCTCCCTAGCGGGGGGGCGCTACGAGCAGTACTTC.

The chain has TRBV19 and TRBJ2-1, with D unclear. Per the germline V gene, CDR1 is LNHDA and CDR2 is SQIVND (reference sequence). V was shortened by 7 bases and J by 3 bases, with 7 bases between the two germline ends. CDR3 length equals 12 residues. As DNA, the CDR3 is TGTGCCAGTAATAATCGCTACAATGAGCAGTTCTTC. Protein product: CASNNRYNEQFF.

This chain links TRBV5-4 with TRBJ2-5, with no clear D. The CDR3 consists of 16 residues. Trimming shortened V by 3 bases and J by 2 bases, and 17 bases separated the two germline ends. Germline V gives CDR1 SGHNT, CDR2 YYREEE (reference sequence). For the CDR3, the DNA is TGTGCCAGCAGCTCCCCCTCTGGCGGCCTACAAGAGACCCAGTACTTC. Translation: CASSSPSGGLQETQYF.

This clone was seen a handful of times. The V gene is TRBV4-1, the J gene TRBJ1-5, with a possible D match to TRBD1 (5 bases). The germline V and J ends were trimmed by 1 base and 7 bases, with 17 bases remaining between them. The CDR3 has 16 amino acids. In germline, CDR1 is MGHRA, CDR2 YSYEKL. The DNA for the CDR3 is TGCGCCAGCAGCCAAGTTGAGGACATATACGGCCAGCCCCAGCATTTT. This gives the protein CASSQVEDIYGQPQHF.

The rearrangement uses TRBV19 and TRBJ1-1; D perhaps matches TRBD1 (6 bases). This CDR3 comprises 15 residues. Germline loops: CDR1 LNHDA, CDR2 SQIVND (reference sequence). Trimming took off 8 bases at V and 0 bases at J, with 16 bases between the two ends. This chain's CDR3 is CASPPRDTMNTEAFF. The CDR3 nucleotides are TGTGCCAGTCCTCCCCGGGACACAATGAACACTGAAGCTTTCTTT.

The CDR3 bases are TGTGCCAGCTTTCTAGGGGGCGAGACAGGCTACGAGCAGTACTTC. Encoded protein: CASFLGGETGYEQYF. The J gene is TRBJ2-7, the V gene TRBV28; 7 positions match TRBD1. The V and J ends lost 8 bases and 3 bases, in that order; junction bases with no gene match: 13. CDR3 size: 15 residues. Germline CDR1 is MDHEN and CDR2 is SYDVKM.

V is TRBV18 and J is TRBJ1-5, with 10 positions matching TRBD1. Germline values: CDR1 KGHSH, CDR2 LQKENI. V lost 6 bases, J lost 2 bases, and 10 bases stayed unmatched. The CDR3 loop spans 17 amino acids. This chain's CDR3 is CASSTGTGVVGNQPQHF. CDR3 bases: TGTGCCAGCTCTACAGGGACAGGGGTCGTAGGCAATCAGCCCCAGCATTTT.

Details on this clone: This same CDR3 is encoded by further DNA sequences in the sample. The rearrangement uses TRBV19 and TRBJ1-1; D ambiguous. The ends were cut back, 3 bases at V and 0 bases at J, with 2 bases in the middle. Germline assignment: CDR1 LNHDA and CDR2 SQIVND (reference sequence). The CDR3 is made up of 12 amino acids. This chain's CDR3 is CASSILNTEAFF. As DNA, the CDR3 is TGTGCCAGTAGTATTTTGAACACTGAAGCTTTCTTT. The full variable domain, rest sourced from reference TRBV19 and TRBJ1-1, is DGGITQSPKYLFRKEGQNVTLSCEQNLNHDAMYWYRQDPGQGLRLIYYSQIVNDFQKGDIAEGYSVSREKKESFPLTVTSAQKNPTAFYLCASSILNTEAFFGQGTRLTVV.

The chain uses TRBV4-1 and TRBJ2-5; tentatively, D is TRBD2 (5 bases). The CDR3 has 12 amino acids. CDR1 is MGHRA and CDR2 is YSYEKL in the germline V gene. V gave up 1 base and J gave up 7 bases, with 7 bases separating them. The CDR3 nucleotides are TGCGCCAGCAGCCAAGGAGGAGGGACCCAGTACTTC. It yields the protein CASSQGGGTQYF.

This rearrangement joins TRBV30 to TRBJ1-2; D may be TRBD1 (5 bases). Trimming stripped 1 base from V and 2 bases from J, with 14 bases between. The CDR3 spans 15 residues. The germline V gene has CDR1 GTSNPN and CDR2 SVGIG (reference sequence). DNA for the CDR3: TGTGCCTGGAGTGGGAGACAGCTCCTCAACTATGGCTACACCTTC. Translation: CAWSGRQLLNYGYTF.